This entry is about one T cell receptor beta chain. Its antigen is undetermined. The sample belongs to a study of cytomegalovirus exposure and HLA in healthy donors. The study's findings and limits: Cytomegalovirus status was reportedly diagnosed by the classifier with high sensitivity and specificity. Most of the TCR beta V segments (in an earlier analysis) were productive either about 87% or about 30% of the time. Most subjects had HLA-A and HLA-B alleles reportedly predicted accurately by TCR beta sequences.

Sampled while nominally healthy, donors likely had unrecorded immune exposures. After removal of 2 bases from V and 13 bases from J, the junction contained 10 bases not matched to a gene. Germline V gene lookup returns CDR1 MGHRA and CDR2 YSYEKL. The CDR3 covers 14 residues. The PCR contained 60 Vbeta and 13 Jbeta primers. Method: immunoSEQ multiplex PCR; TCRdb's copy keeps in-frame clones and lacks some. The profile covers around 140,000 clones, with roughly 73% appearing a single time and 3.3% taken by the ten largest. This receptor was identified in a man between 40 and 49 years old in good health and CMV-seronegative. The genes are TRBV4-1 and TRBJ2-1; 8 bases map to TRBD1. What was sequenced was PBMCs. Written as DNA, the CDR3 is TGCGCCAGCAGCCAACCTACAACAGGGGGTGAACAGTTCTTC. Translation: CASSQPTTGGEQFF.